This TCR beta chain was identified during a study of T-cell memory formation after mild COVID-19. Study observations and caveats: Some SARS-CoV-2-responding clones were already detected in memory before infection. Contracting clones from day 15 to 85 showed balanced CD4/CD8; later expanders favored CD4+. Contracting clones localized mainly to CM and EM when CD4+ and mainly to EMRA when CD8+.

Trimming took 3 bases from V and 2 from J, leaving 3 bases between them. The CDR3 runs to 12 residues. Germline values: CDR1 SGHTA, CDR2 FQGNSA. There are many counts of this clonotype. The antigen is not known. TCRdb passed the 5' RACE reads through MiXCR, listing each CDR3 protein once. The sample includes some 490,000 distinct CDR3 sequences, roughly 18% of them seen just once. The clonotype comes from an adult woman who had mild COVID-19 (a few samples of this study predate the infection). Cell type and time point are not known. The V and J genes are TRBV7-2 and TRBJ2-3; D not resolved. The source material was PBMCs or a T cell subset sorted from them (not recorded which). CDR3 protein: CASSFITDTQYF. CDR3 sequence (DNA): TGTGCCAGCAGCTTCATCACAGATACGCAGTATTTT.